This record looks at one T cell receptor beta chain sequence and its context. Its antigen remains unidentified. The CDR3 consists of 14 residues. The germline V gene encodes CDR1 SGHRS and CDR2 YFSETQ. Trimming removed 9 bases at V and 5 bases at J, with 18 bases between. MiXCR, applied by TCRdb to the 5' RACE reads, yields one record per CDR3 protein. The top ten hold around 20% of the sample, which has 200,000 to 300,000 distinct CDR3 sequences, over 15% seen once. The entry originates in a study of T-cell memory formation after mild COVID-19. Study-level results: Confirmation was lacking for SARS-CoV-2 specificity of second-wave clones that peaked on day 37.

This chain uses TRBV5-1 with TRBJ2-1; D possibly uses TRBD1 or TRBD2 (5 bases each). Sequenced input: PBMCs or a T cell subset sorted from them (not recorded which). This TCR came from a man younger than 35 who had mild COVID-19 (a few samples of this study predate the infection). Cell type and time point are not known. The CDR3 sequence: CATGRDPDDNEQFF. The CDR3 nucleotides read TGCGCCACGGGACGGGACCCTGATGACAATGAGCAGTTCTTC. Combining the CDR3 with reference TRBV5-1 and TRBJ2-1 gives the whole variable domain KAGVTQTPRYLIKTRGQQVTLSCSPISGHRSVSWYQQTPGQGLQFLFEYFSETQRNKGNFPGRFSGRQFSNSRSEMNVSTLELGDSALYLCATGRDPDDNEQFFGPGTRLTVL.